This T cell receptor (beta chain) comes out of a study of post-analysis software for immune sequencing data. Findings of the study overall: The five TRBV segments detected at higher frequency in patients than in controls included TRBV5-6, TRBV5-1 and TRBV20-1.

This CDR3 region has 15 residues. Germline assignment: CDR1 MNHEY and CDR2 SVGEGT. The sample holds a few counts of this clonotype. No antigen is known for it. The TCR beta cDNA libraries contained unique molecular identifiers. MiXCR, run by TCRdb on the PCR reads, gives a single entry per CDR3 protein. The sample includes 400,000 to 500,000 distinct CDR3 sequences, 30% to 45% of them seen just once. Sequenced: blood. The J gene is TRBJ2-4, the V gene TRBV6-2 or TRBV6-3; 9 bases are a match to TRBD1. The DNA end is a closer match to TRBJ2-7, so the J assignment may be wrong. The TCR was taken from a girl aged 2 to 9 with multiple sclerosis. In DNA, the CDR3 is TGTGCCAGCAGTGCGGACAGGGGCAGACCTTACGAGCAGTACTTC. Amino acid sequence: CASSADRGRPYEQYF.